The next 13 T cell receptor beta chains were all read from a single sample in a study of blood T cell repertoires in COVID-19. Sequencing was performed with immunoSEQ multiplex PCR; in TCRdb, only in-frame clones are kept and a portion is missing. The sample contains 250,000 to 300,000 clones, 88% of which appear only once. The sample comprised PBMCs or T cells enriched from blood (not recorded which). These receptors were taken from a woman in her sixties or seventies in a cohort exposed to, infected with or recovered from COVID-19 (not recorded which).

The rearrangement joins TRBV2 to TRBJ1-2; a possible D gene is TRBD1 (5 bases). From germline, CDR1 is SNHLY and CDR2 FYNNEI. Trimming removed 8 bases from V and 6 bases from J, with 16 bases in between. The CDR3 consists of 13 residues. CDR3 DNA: TGTGCCAGCGATCGGGGGATCGGGAATGGCTACACCTTC. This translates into CASDRGIGNGYTF.

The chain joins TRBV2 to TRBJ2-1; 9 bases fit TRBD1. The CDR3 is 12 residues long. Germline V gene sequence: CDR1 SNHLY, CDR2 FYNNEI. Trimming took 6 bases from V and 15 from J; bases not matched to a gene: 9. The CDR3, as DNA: TGTGCCAGCAGCCAAGCCGGGACAGGGAGGTTCTTC. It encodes CASSQAGTGRFF. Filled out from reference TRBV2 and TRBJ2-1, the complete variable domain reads EPEVTQTPSHQVTQMGQEVILRCVPISNHLYFYWYRQILGQKVEFLVSFYNNEISEKSEIFDDQFSVERPDGSNFTLKIRSTKLEDSAMYFCASSQAGTGRFFGPGTRLTVL.

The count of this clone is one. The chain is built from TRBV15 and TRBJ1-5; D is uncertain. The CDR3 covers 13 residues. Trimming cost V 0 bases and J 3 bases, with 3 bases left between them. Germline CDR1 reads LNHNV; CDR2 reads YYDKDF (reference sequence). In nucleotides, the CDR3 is TGTGCCACCAGCAGAGATCTCAATCAGCCCCAGCATTTT. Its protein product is CATSRDLNQPQHF.

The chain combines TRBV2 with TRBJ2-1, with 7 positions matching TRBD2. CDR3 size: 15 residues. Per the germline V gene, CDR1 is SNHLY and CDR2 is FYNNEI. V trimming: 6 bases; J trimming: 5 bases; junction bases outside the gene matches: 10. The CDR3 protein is CASRTNGLDHNEQFF. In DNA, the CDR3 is TGTGCCAGCAGGACCAACGGACTAGACCACAATGAGCAGTTCTTC. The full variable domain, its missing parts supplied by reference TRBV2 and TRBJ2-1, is EPEVTQTPSHQVTQMGQEVILRCVPISNHLYFYWYRQILGQKVEFLVSFYNNEISEKSEIFDDQFSVERPDGSNFTLKIRSTKLEDSAMYFCASRTNGLDHNEQFFGPGTRLTVL.

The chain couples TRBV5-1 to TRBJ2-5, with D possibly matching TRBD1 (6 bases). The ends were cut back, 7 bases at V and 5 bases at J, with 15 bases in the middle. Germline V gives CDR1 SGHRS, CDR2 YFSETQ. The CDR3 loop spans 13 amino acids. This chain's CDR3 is CASGGSWGETQYF. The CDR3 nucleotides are TGCGCCAGCGGGGGCTCATGGGGGGAGACCCAGTACTTC.

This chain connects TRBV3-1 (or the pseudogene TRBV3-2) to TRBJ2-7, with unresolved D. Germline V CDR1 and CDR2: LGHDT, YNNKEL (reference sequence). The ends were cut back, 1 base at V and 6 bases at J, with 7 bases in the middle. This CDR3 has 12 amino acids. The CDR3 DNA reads TGTGCCAGCAGCCAAGTCCTAACCGAGCAGTACTTC. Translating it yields CASSQVLTEQYF.

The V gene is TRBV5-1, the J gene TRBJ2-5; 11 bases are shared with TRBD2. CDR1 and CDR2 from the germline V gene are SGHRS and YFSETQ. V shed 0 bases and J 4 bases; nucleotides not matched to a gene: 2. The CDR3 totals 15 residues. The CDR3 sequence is CASSLVLAGGETQYF. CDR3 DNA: TGCGCCAGCAGCTTGGTTCTAGCGGGAGGAGAGACCCAGTACTTC. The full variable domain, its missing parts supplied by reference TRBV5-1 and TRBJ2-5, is KAGVTQTPRYLIKTRGQQVTLSCSPISGHRSVSWYQQTPGQGLQFLFEYFSETQRNKGNFPGRFSGRQFSNSRSEMNVSTLELGDSALYLCASSLVLAGGETQYFGPGTRLLVL.

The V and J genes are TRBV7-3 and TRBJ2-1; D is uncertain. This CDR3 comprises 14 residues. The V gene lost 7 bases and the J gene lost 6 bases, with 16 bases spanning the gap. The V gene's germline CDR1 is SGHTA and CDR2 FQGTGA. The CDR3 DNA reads TGTGCCAGCACCCCAGAGGCATATTCCAATGAGCAGTTCTTC. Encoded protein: CASTPEAYSNEQFF. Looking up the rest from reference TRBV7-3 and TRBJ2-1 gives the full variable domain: GAGVSQTPSNKVTEKGKYVELRCDPISGHTALYWYRQSLGQGPEFLIYFQGTGAADDSGLPNDRFFAVRPEGSVSTLKIQRTERGDSAVYLCASTPEAYSNEQFFGPGTRLTVL.

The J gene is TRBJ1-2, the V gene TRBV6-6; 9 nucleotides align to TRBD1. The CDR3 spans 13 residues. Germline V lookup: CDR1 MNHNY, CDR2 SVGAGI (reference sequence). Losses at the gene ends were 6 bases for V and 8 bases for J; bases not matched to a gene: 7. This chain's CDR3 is CASSDRGIEGYTF. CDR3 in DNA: TGTGCCAGCAGCGACAGGGGGATTGAAGGCTACACCTTC.

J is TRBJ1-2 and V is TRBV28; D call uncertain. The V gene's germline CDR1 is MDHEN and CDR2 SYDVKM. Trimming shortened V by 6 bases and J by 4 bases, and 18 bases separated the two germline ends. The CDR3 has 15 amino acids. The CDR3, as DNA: TGTGCCAGCAGCTCCCCAGCGAGGGCGGGCTATGGCTACACCTTC. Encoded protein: CASSSPARAGYGYTF.

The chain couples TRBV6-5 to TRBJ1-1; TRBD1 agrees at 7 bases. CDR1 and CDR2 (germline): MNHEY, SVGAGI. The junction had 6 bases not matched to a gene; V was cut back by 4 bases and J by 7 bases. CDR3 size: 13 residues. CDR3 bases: TGTGCCAGCAGTTTTGGGACAGCGCATGAAGCTTTCTTT. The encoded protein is CASSFGTAHEAFF.

The CDR3 nucleotides are TGCGCCAGTGGATTAGGACACCTAAACACCGGGGAGCTGTTTTTT. Translated: CASGLGHLNTGELFF. This chain joins TRBV5-1 and TRBJ2-2, with a weak D call TRBD1 (5 bases). Germline CDR1 is SGHRS and CDR2 is YFSETQ. The CDR3 covers 15 residues. V was trimmed by 8 bases and J by 2 bases, leaving 16 bases between them.

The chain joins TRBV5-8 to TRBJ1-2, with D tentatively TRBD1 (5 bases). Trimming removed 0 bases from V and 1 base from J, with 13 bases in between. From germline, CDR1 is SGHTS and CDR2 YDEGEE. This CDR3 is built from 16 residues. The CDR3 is CASSLALGRVNYGYTF. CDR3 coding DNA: TGTGCCAGCAGCTTGGCCCTAGGCAGGGTTAACTATGGCTACACCTTC.